Listed below are T cell receptor beta chains from one sample, sequenced in a study of blood T cells in healthy people across ages. MiXCR, run by TCRdb on the 5' RACE reads, gives a single entry per CDR3 protein. The table has about 1.7 million distinct CDR3 sequences, approximately 28% seen once. Sequenced: blood. Every receptor here comes from a woman aged 25 to 39 in good health. Both conserved end residues are part of each CDR3. The order of the fields is V gene, D gene, J gene, clone size, CDR3 length, CDR3 protein, CDR3 DNA. D genes are given only for firm matches. The size field is filled for only some rows; it gives once, few, many or a size class.

TRBV29-1	TRBD2	TRBJ2-5	many	14	CSVGRLAGSETQYF	TGCAGCGTTGGGAGACTAGCGGGATCGGAGACCCAGTACTTC
TRBV4-1	TRBD2	TRBJ2-1	NA	18	CASSQRGLAGGYTNEQFF	TGCGCCAGCAGCCAACGGGGACTAGCGGGGGGGTATACCAATGAGCAGTTCTTC
TRBV14	NA	TRBJ2-5	few	14	CASSQGSGRETQYF	TGTGCCAGCAGCCAAGGATCAGGGCGTGAGACCCAGTACTTC
TRBV2	NA	TRBJ2-1	NA	14	CASRGQVIDNEQFF	TGTGCCAGCAGAGGGCAGGTGATCGACAATGAGCAGTTCTTC
TRBV10-2	TRBD1	TRBJ2-3	few	16	CASSEEGTGVPDTQYF	TGCGCCAGCAGTGAAGAGGGGACAGGGGTCCCAGATACGCAGTATTTT
TRBV2	TRBD2	TRBJ2-5	NA	13	CASSTEGRATQYF	TGTGCCAGCAGTACTGAGGGGAGGGCGACCCAGTACTTC
TRBV12-3/TRBV12-4	TRBD2	TRBJ2-3	few	16	CASSLGLAGASDTQYF	TGTGCCAGCAGTCTCGGACTAGCGGGGGCCTCAGATACGCAGTATTTT
TRBV7-2	TRBD2	TRBJ2-1	NA	19	CASSLWETSGRAVFAEQFF	TGTGCCAGCAGCTTATGGGAGACTAGCGGGAGGGCCGTATTTGCTGAGCAGTTCTTC
TRBV7-3	NA	TRBJ2-4	NA	14	CASSPTGRANIQYF	TGTGCCAGCAGCCCTACGGGCAGGGCGAACATTCAGTACTTC
TRBV12-3/TRBV12-4	TRBD1	TRBJ2-7	few	14	CASSRVQGANEQYF	TGTGCCAGCAGCCGAGTTCAGGGGGCTAACGAGCAGTACTTC
TRBV9	TRBD1	TRBJ2-7	many	16	CASSVAPGQGRDEQYF	TGTGCCAGCAGTGTGGCCCCGGGACAGGGGAGAGACGAGCAGTACTTC
TRBV14	NA	TRBJ2-7	few	16	CASSLQGTVSLYEQYF	TGTGCCAGCAGCCTTCAAGGTACCGTCAGCCTCTACGAGCAGTACTTC
TRBV6-2/TRBV6-3	NA	TRBJ1-5	NA	15	CASRQPGQSNQPQHF	TGTGCCAGCAGACAACCGGGACAAAGCAATCAGCCCCAGCATTTT
TRBV27	NA	TRBJ1-2	many	14	CASRNAPGDSGYTF	TGTGCCAGCAGGAACGCTCCAGGGGACTCTGGCTACACCTTC
TRBV7-9	NA	TRBJ1-1	few	13	CASSLVGGSEAFF	TGTGCCAGCAGCTTAGTCGGCGGATCTGAAGCTTTCTTT
TRBV5-6	NA	TRBJ2-1	few	15	CASSLWGHRYNEQFF	TGTGCCAGCAGCTTGTGGGGACACCGCTACAATGAGCAGTTCTTC
TRBV15	NA	TRBJ1-5	NA	17	CATSREKLTWGNQPQHF	TGTGCCACCAGCAGAGAAAAACTGACTTGGGGCAATCAGCCCCAGCATTTT
TRBV12-3/TRBV12-4	TRBD2	TRBJ2-1	few	15	CASSPQRGGNNEQFF	TGTGCCAGCAGCCCCCAGCGGGGGGGAAACAATGAGCAGTTCTTC
TRBV12-3/TRBV12-4	NA	TRBJ1-2	few	11	CASQSGGGYTF	TGTGCCAGCCAGTCGGGGGGCGGCTACACCTTC
TRBV29-1	NA	TRBJ2-2	NA	12	CSVEAVAGELFF	TGCAGCGTTGAAGCGGTCGCCGGGGAGCTGTTTTTT
TRBV5-5	NA	TRBJ1-2	NA	13	CASNRGDNYGYTF	TGTGCCAGCAACCGGGGGGATAACTATGGCTACACCTTC
TRBV6-5	NA	TRBJ1-2	few	15	CASSYRVGGAGGYTF	TGTGCCAGCAGTTACAGGGTCGGGGGGGCCGGTGGCTACACCTTC
TRBV5-1	NA	TRBJ2-1	few	14	CASSSTGTRGEQFF	TGCGCCAGCAGCTCCACCGGGACTCGAGGTGAGCAGTTCTTC
TRBV20-1	NA	TRBJ1-5	NA	13	CSAKERSNQPQHF	TGCAGTGCAAAGGAGAGGTCTAATCAGCCCCAGCATTTT
TRBV12-3/TRBV12-4	TRBD1	TRBJ1-5	many	14	CASSLDRANQPQHF	TGTGCCAGCAGTTTGGACAGGGCGAATCAGCCCCAGCATTTT
TRBV12-3/TRBV12-4	NA	TRBJ1-1	NA	14	CTSSFPPGPTEAFF	TGTACCAGCAGTTTCCCCCCGGGTCCCACTGAAGCTTTCTTT
TRBV14	NA	TRBJ2-7	few	13	CASNQGTSYEQYF	TGTGCCAGCAACCAAGGGACATCCTACGAGCAGTACTTC
TRBV5-1	NA	TRBJ2-1	few	14	CASSSGQLPNEQFF	TGCGCCAGCAGCTCAGGGCAGCTTCCCAATGAGCAGTTCTTC
TRBV20-1	NA	TRBJ2-6	many	15	CSARDVLSGANVLTF	TGCAGTGCAAGGGACGTCCTCTCTGGGGCCAACGTCCTGACTTTC
TRBV29-1	NA	TRBJ1-1	few	11	CSGREYTEAFF	TGCAGCGGCAGGGAGTACACTGAAGCTTTCTTT
TRBV5-1	NA	TRBJ2-7	many	13	CASSLYQTYEQYF	TGCGCCAGCAGCTTATATCAAACCTACGAGCAGTACTTC
TRBV20-1	TRBD1	TRBJ2-5	many	15	CSASPPRGLWETQYF	TGCAGTGCTAGTCCCCCCAGGGGGCTATGGGAGACCCAGTACTTC
TRBV20-1	TRBD1	TRBJ2-7	NA	13	CSARGQGVVEQYF	TGCAGTGCTCGAGGACAGGGGGTGGTCGAGCAGTACTTC
TRBV7-2	NA	TRBJ2-2	few	14	CANRVGGLVGELFF	TGTGCCAATCGTGTAGGGGGTCTGGTCGGGGAGCTGTTTTTT
TRBV5-5	TRBD1	TRBJ2-4	NA	19	CASGFRDRERVLAKNIQYF	TGTGCCAGCGGCTTCCGGGACAGGGAAAGGGTATTGGCCAAAAACATTCAGTACTTC
TRBV12-3/TRBV12-4	NA	TRBJ2-1	NA	12	CASSFGPNEQFF	TGTGCCAGCAGTTTTGGCCCCAATGAGCAGTTCTTC
TRBV27	NA	TRBJ2-7	NA	15	CASSLSPGRSDEQYF	TGTGCCAGTAGTTTATCTCCAGGGCGATCGGACGAGCAGTACTTC
TRBV2	NA	TRBJ2-7	many	13	CASSEPGSYEQYF	TGCGCCAGCTCGGAACCCGGGAGCTACGAGCAGTACTTC
TRBV3-1	TRBD2	TRBJ2-7	once	13	CASSLSTSHEQYF	TGTGCCAGCAGTCTTTCGACTAGCCATGAGCAGTACTTC
TRBV7-9	TRBD1	TRBJ1-2	NA	15	CASSASGGAGYGYTF	TGTGCCAGCAGCGCTTCAGGGGGCGCTGGCTATGGCTACACCTTC